This T cell receptor beta chain is drawn from a study of blood T cell repertoires in COVID-19 (dated by TCRdb to about 2020). Regarding the complete study: Collaborator samples came from the United States, Italy and Spain and covered acute and convalescent phases of COVID-19. Samples came from the ongoing ImmuneRACE study (first 160 participants) plus 1,254 subjects from 6 global collaborators. Sample metadata almost always included a de-identified subject ID, COVID-19 status, age in years and sex. The material from the prospective study consisted of cDNA or gDNA derived from T cells, B-cell-depleted T cells, or PBMCs. Deeply sampled blood TCRbeta repertoires from subjects exposed to, actively infected with, or recovered from COVID-19 were included in the dataset. Where HLA class I and class II types were available, the types were taken from metadata supplied by the sample provider, not from assay-based typing. The repertoires were made available in a free public database intended to serve as a resource for research on the immune response to SARS-CoV-2. Results and caveats for the whole study, not just this receptor: How much clinical and demographic metadata was included differed by source and by participant, and the metadata was provided uncurated.

At the junction V is shortened by 3 bases and J by 7 bases, with 6 bases in between. CDR1 is given as SNHLY and CDR2 as FYNNEI, both from the germline V gene. Counted from cysteine to phenylalanine, this CDR3 has 11 amino acids. Only the CDR3 DNA stays, 33 bases, in frame from base 1. Whole blood was collected in K2EDTA tubes by collaborating institutions according to the institutions' own protocols. Collaborator samples were shipped for TCRbeta analysis as frozen whole blood, isolated PBMCs, or DNA extracted from either sample type. TCRbeta CDR3 regions were amplified from genomic DNA using the immunoSEQ Assay, a bias-controlled multiplex PCR. The paper's processing steps were these. Nucleated cell counts per sample were estimated from amplification of reference gene primers within the assay. To quantify the absolute abundance of each unique TCRbeta CDR3 rearrangement, sequence reads were collapsed and filtered. For each sample, productive Simpson clonality was calculated as the square root of Simpson's diversity index over productive rearrangements. TCRdb holds this immuneACCESS table with in-frame rearrangements only. Some clones are missing; in checked studies, unresolved V genes explain under half, and the rest has no known cause. V and J calls and clone size follow that table, whereas D and trimming were derived from the DNA. Recorded for this sample are around 77,000 clones; 70% to 90% of them occurred a single time. The ten largest clones add up to 11% of the sample.

A note on this clone: Its target antigen remains unknown. No base quality values were provided; no much bigger clone lies one nucleotide off.

The sample taken for sequencing was peripheral blood. The TCR sequence derives from a man in his 70s with active or convalescent COVID-19. This receptor chain uses TRBV2 and TRBJ1-2, and the D gene may be TRBD1, 5 bases matching. The nucleotide sequence reads TGTGCCAGCAGTGAGGGGCCTGGCTACACCTTC. This encodes CASSEGPGYTF.